The 21 T cell receptor beta chains presented below share a single source sample, sequenced in a study of CXCR3-negative and CXCR3-positive naive CD8 T cells. Whole-study results and caveats: The TRB CDR3s that CXCR3-positive naive cells carried were more hydrophobic than those of CXCR3-negative naive cells.

These receptors have no known antigen. The authors prepared UMI-labeled TRB cDNA libraries by 5' RACE. TCRdb re-called the 5' RACE reads; every CDR3 protein appears as one record, without DNA. This sample's table reports over 50,000 distinct CDR3 sequences. Material for sequencing was naive CXCR3+ CD8+ T cells from blood. Stated subset: CD45RO-CCR7+CD27+CD95- naive CD8+ T cells expressing CXCR3 (TNR3+). These receptors all come from a human donor in good health. Some clones in this sample may be carry-over from other donors' samples.

This rearrangement joins TRBV11-2 to TRBJ1-6; TCRdb proposes TRBD1, but this gene call is untestable without DNA. The germline gives CDR1 SGHAT, CDR2 FQNNGV. The CDR3 is 14 residues long. CDR3 sequence: CASSLGQDGSPLHF.

The CDR3 reads CAISESLTYEQYF. The chain combines TRBV10-3 with TRBJ2-7. In germline, CDR1 is ENHRY, CDR2 SYGVKD. This CDR3 contains 13 residues.

The rearrangement links TRBV6-6 to TRBJ2-3. The CDR3 loop spans 16 amino acids. From germline, CDR1 is MNHNY and CDR2 SVGAGI (reference sequence). CDR3: CASSYPGLAGTDTQYF.

This chain connects TRBV11-2 to TRBJ2-7. The CDR3 is 12 amino acids. Germline lookup yields CDR1 SGHAT and CDR2 FQNNGV. CDR3 in amino acids: CASSFISYEQYF.

This chain links TRBV5-1 with TRBJ2-3. The CDR3 is made up of 12 amino acids. Germline V lookup: CDR1 SGHRS, CDR2 YFSETQ. CDR3 region: CASSLTEDTQYF.

This chain links TRBV4-3 with TRBJ1-2. This CDR3 has 14 residues. The V gene's germline CDR1 is LGHNA and CDR2 YSLEER. CDR3 amino acids: CASSEGISNYGYTF.

J is TRBJ2-1 and V is TRBV29-1; the TCRdb D gene call, TRBD1, has no DNA to confirm it. CDR1 is SQVTM, CDR2 ANQGSEA, per germline. This CDR3 is built from 14 residues. CDR3 amino acids: CSVEQGGGRNEQFF.

CDR3 amino acids: CSARTSRDFLQYF. The V and J genes are TRBV20-1 and TRBJ2-7; no DNA is available, so the TRBD2 call from TCRdb remains unchecked. Germline-derived CDR1 and CDR2 are DFQATT and SNEGSKA (reference sequence). The CDR3 runs 13 residues.

This rearrangement joins TRBV29-1 to TRBJ2-2. The germline CDR1 and CDR2 sequences are SQVTM and ANQGSEA. This CDR3 region has 12 residues. CDR3 sequence reads: CSVELDTGELFF.

The CDR3 reads CASSVTGAEQYF. The chain joins TRBV5-1 to TRBJ2-7; TCRdb's D call of TRBD1 is untestable without DNA. Germline V lookup: CDR1 SGHRS, CDR2 YFSETQ. The CDR3 contains 12 residues.

The chain links TRBV7-8 to TRBJ2-7. This CDR3 has 14 amino acids. In germline, CDR1 is SGHVS, CDR2 FQNEAQ. CDR3 region: CASSFDILNYEQYF.

This chain links TRBV12-5 with TRBJ2-1; TCRdb names TRBD1, which stays unverified in the absence of DNA. Germline V gives CDR1 LGHNT, CDR2 FRNRAP. CDR3 size: 15 residues. The CDR3 loop reads CASGTRQGANNKQFF.

CDR3 amino acids: CSATDAKTYEQYF. The chain is built from TRBV20-1 and TRBJ2-7. The germline CDR1 and CDR2 sequences are DFQATT and SNEGSKA (reference sequence). This CDR3 has 13 amino acids.

This chain uses TRBV6-2 or TRBV6-3 with TRBJ1-1; TCRdb's D gene call, TRBD1, goes unchecked for lack of DNA. The CDR3 extends over 14 amino acids. Germline CDR1 and CDR2: MNHEY and SVGEGT. CDR3 in amino acids: CASSYEGASTEAFF.

This rearrangement joins TRBV7-8 to TRBJ1-1. Germline V gives CDR1 SGHVS, CDR2 FQNEAQ. The CDR3 contains 15 residues. Here the CDR3 reads CASSLRQGASTEAFF.

V gene TRBV6-5 combines with J gene TRBJ2-7; the D call of TRBD1 rests on TCRdb alone, since no DNA is present to check it. The CDR3 contains 16 residues. CDR1 MNHEY and CDR2 SVGAGI come from the germline V gene. This chain's CDR3 is CASSDTGQKPAYEQYF.

The CDR3 spells CASSLPWVGEETQYF. The chain recombines TRBV5-1 with TRBJ2-5; TCRdb returns TRBD1, unconfirmable since there is no DNA. Germline loops: CDR1 SGHRS, CDR2 YFSETQ. The CDR3 loop spans 15 amino acids.

The chain carries TRBV6-1 and TRBJ2-6. The CDR3 length is 18 residues. Germline loops: CDR1 MNHNS, CDR2 SASEGT. The CDR3: CASSEWQTLISGANVLTF.

The V gene is TRBV4-2, the J gene TRBJ1-1. Germline assignment: CDR1 LGHNA and CDR2 YNFKEQ. This CDR3 spans 15 amino acids. The CDR3 loop reads CASTSREGMNTEAFF.

The genes are TRBV6-6 and TRBJ2-2. The CDR3 loop spans 14 amino acids. Looked up from germline, CDR1 is MNHNY and CDR2 is SVGAGI (reference sequence). The CDR3 reads CASGDLRMNGELFF.

The V call is TRBV11-2, the J call TRBJ1-2. Germline V CDR1 and CDR2: SGHAT, FQNNGV. CDR3 size: 17 residues. The CDR3 is CASSLDLADHSNYGYTF.